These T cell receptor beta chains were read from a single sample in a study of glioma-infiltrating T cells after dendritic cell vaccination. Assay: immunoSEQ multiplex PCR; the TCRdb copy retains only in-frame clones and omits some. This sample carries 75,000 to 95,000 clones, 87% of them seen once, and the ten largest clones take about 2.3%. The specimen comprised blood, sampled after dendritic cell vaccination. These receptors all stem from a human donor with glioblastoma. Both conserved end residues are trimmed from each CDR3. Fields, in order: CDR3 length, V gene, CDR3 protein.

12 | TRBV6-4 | ASSASGGGNEQF
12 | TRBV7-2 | ASSSGDSWETQY
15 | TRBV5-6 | ASSQGGQGVPTGELF
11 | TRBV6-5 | ASSYSSTSGYT
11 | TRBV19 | ASRQGLTGELF
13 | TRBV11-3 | ASSFRGRTNNEQF
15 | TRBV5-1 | ASSLRPRTGGPDTQY
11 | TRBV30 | AWSVLGGGELF
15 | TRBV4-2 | ASSQDGIGRFSNEQF
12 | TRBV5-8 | ASTKDFRREKLF
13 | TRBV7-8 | ASSLPRQGEETQY
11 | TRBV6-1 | ASIGGVGQPQH
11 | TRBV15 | ATSPRGRAEAF
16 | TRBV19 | ASSIGRNGGVNNQPQH
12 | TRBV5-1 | ASSLGQSNEKLF
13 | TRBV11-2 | ASSLWREGTYEQY
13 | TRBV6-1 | ASSDIQGSNQPQH
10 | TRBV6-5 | AGRGWEGEQY
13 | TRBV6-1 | ASSRGQGVGQPQH
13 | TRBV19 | ASSMRFGGEETQY
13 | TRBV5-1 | ASSFDGRGTGELF
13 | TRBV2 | ASRVTGTSGDTQY
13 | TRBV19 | ASSTSGKGRETQY
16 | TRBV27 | ASREDGGPGTIGQPQH
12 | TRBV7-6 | ASSPGQGMEGYT
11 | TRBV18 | ASSPGTDYEQY
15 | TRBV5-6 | ASSLAPGLAVTDTQY
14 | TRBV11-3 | ASSLGWGAGGETQY
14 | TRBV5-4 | ASSGIAGDITDTQY
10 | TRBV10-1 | ASSDGLRELF
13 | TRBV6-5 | ASSYLGLQRETQY
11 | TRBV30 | AWRGTGGYEQY
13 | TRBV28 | ASRSPGQGLGGYT
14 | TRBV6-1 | ASSERWDRGWDGYT
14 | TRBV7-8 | ASSLGPGALGSPLH
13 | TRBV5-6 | ASSLTTGGISPLH